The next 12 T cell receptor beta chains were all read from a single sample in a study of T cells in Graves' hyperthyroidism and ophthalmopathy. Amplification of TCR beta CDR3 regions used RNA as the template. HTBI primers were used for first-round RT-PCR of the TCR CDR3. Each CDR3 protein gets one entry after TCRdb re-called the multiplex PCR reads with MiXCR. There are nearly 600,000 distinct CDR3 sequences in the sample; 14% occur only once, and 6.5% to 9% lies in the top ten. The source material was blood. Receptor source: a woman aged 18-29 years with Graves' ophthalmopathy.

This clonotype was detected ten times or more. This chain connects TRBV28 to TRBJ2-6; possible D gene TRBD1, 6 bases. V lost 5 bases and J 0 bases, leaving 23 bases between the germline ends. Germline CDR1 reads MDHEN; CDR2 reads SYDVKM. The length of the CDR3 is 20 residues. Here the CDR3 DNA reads TGTGCCAGCAGTCCCCCAGGGGTGCGCGCTTTTCTCTCTGGGGCCAACGTCCTGACTTTC. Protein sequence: CASSPPGVRAFLSGANVLTF.

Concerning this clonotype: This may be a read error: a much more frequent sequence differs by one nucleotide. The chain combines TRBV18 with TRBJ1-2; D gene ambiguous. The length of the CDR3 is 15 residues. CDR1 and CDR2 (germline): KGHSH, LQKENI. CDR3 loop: CASSPGLLGRYGHTF. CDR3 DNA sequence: TGTGCCAGCTCACCCGGACTCCTTGGCCGCTATGGCCACACCTTC.

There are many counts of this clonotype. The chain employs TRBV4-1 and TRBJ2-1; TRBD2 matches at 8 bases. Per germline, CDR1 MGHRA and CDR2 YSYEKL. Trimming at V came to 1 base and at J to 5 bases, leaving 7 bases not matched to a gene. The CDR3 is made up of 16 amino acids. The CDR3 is CASSQGGGRGNNEQFF. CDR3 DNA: TGCGCCAGCAGCCAAGGCGGGGGGAGGGGCAACAATGAGCAGTTCTTC.

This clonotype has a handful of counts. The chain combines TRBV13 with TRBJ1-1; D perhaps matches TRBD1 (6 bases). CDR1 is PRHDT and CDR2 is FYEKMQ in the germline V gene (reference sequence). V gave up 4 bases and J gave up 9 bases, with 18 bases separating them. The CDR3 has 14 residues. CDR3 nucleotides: TGTGCCAGCAGCTCACAATCAGGGGCAGATCAAGCTTTCTTT. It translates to CASSSQSGADQAFF.

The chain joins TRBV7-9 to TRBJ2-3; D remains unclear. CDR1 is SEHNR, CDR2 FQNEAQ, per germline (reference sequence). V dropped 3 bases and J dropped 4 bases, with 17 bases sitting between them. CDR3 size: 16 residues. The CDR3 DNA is TGTGCCAGCAGCTTTTACAGTTTAGACGGGCCAGATACGCAGTATTTT. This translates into CASSFYSLDGPDTQYF. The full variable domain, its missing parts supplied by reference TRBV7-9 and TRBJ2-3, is DTGVSQNPRHKITKRGQNVTFRCDPISEHNRLYWYRQTLGQGPEFLTYFQNEAQLEKSRLLSDRFSAERPKGSFSTLEIQRTEQGDSAMYLCASSFYSLDGPDTQYFGPGTRLTVL.

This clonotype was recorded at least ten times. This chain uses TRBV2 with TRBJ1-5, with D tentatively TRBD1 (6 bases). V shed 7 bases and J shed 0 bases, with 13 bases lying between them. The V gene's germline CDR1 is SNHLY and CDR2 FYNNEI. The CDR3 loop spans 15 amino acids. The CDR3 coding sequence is TGTGCCAGCAAAGCGCAGGGGAATAGCAATCAGCCCCAGCATTTT. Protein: CASKAQGNSNQPQHF.

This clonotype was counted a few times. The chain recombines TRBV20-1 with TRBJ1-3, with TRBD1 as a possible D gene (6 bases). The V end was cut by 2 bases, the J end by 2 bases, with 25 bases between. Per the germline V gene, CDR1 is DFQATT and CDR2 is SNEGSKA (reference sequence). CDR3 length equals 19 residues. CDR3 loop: CSARFTRPDGGGAGNTIYF. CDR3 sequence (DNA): TGCAGTGCTAGATTCACTCGCCCCGACGGGGGGGGCGCTGGAAACACCATATATTTT.

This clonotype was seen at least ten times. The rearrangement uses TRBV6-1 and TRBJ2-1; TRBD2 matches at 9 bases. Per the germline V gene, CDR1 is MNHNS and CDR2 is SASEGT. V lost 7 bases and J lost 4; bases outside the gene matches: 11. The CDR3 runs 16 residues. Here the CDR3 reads CASTKRGAGGYNEQFF. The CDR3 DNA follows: TGTGCCAGCACGAAACGAGGAGCGGGGGGATACAATGAGCAGTTCTTC.

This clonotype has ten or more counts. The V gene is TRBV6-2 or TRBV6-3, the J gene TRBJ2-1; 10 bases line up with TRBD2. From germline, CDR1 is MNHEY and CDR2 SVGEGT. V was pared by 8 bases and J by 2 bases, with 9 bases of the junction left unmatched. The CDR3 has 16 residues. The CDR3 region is CASWGSGRDTYNEQFF. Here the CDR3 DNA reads TGTGCCAGCTGGGGCAGCGGGAGGGACACCTACAATGAGCAGTTCTTC.

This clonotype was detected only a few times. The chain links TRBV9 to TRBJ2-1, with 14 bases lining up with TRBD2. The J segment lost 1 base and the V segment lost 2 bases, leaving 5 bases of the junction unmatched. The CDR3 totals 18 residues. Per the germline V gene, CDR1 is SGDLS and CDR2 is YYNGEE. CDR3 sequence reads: CASSVGTSGRGSYNEQFF. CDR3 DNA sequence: TGTGCCAGCAGCGTTGGGACTAGCGGGAGAGGATCCTACAATGAGCAGTTCTTC.

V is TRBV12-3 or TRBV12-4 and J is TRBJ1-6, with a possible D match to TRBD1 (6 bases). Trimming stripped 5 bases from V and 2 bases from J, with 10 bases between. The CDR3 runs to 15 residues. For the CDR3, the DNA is TGTGCCAGCAGTCTTCGACAGGCCTATAATTCACCCCTCCACTTT. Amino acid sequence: CASSLRQAYNSPLHF.

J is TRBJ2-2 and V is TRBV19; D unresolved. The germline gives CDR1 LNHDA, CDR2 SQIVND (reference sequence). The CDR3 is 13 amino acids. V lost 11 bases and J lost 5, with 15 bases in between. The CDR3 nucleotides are TGTGCCTGTGTCGATGGGCTTACCGGGGAGCTGTTTTTT. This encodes CACVDGLTGELFF. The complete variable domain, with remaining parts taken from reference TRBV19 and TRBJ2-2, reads DGGITQSPKYLFRKEGQNVTLSCEQNLNHDAMYWYRQDPGQGLRLIYYSQIVNDFQKGDIAEGYSVSREKKESFPLTVTSAQKNPTAFYLCACVDGLTGELFFGEGSRLTVL.